One and the same sample provided the 26 T cell receptor beta chains below, sequenced in a study of patients and donors after allogeneic stem cell transplantation. TCRdb re-analysed the RT-PCR reads in MiXCR, keeping a single row per CDR3 protein. The table shows some 880,000 distinct CDR3 sequences, with roughly 18% occurring only once. The sequenced sample was blood, either unsorted or a sorted T cell fraction (not recorded which). The receptor source for this set is a human donor who was either an allogeneic HSCT recipient or a stem cell or donor lymphocyte infusion donor (not recorded which). It is not recorded whose cells these are; they may come from a transplant donor.

This clonotype has just a few counts. The chain combines TRBV7-8 with TRBJ1-3; 8 bases match TRBD1. This CDR3 comprises 15 residues. Germline lookup yields CDR1 SGHVS and CDR2 FQNEAQ. The V gene end was trimmed by 5 bases and the J gene end by 1 base; junction bases not matched to a gene: 4. CDR3 protein: CASSARTGSGNTIYF. The DNA for the CDR3 is TGTGCCAGCAGCGCCCGGACAGGGTCTGGAAACACCATATATTTT. Full variable domain (remainder filled in from reference TRBV7-8 and TRBJ1-3): GAGVSQSPRYKVAKRGQDVALRCDPISGHVSLFWYQQALGQGPEFLTYFQNEAQLDKSGLPSDRFFAERPEGSVSTLKIQRTQQEDSAVYLCASSARTGSGNTIYFGEGSWLTVV.

The J gene is TRBJ2-5, the V gene TRBV4-3; TRBD1 agrees at 8 bases. Germline V lookup: CDR1 LGHNA, CDR2 YSLEER. This CDR3 spans 15 amino acids. The V segment lost 4 bases and the J segment 5 bases; nucleotides outside the gene matches: 9. The CDR3 region has the DNA TGCGCCAGCAGCCTCACCCCAGGGGGCGGTGAGACCCAGTACTTC. This sequence encodes CASSLTPGGGETQYF.

V gene TRBV20-1 combines with J gene TRBJ2-2; TRBD1 might be the D (5 bases). V was cut by 2 bases and J by 4 bases, with 11 bases left in between. Germline lookup yields CDR1 DFQATT and CDR2 SNEGSKA (reference sequence). The CDR3 covers 14 residues. Here the CDR3 reads CSARFSGPTGELFF. CDR3 sequence (DNA): TGCAGTGCTAGATTCTCAGGGCCCACCGGGGAGCTGTTTTTT.

This clonotype was detected a few times. V gene TRBV7-9 combines with J gene TRBJ2-7; 9 bases align to TRBD1. Germline V CDR1 and CDR2: SEHNR, FQNEAQ (reference sequence). The CDR3 contains 15 residues. V lost 4 bases to trimming and J lost 2 bases; unmatched junction nucleotides: 6. CDR3 coding DNA: TGTGCCAGCAGCTGGGACAGGGTTTTCACCTACGAGCAGTACTTC. This translates into CASSWDRVFTYEQYF.

This clonotype has a handful of counts. V and J are TRBV20-1 and TRBJ2-7; D gene uncertain. The CDR3 has 12 amino acids. Trimming cost V 2 bases and J 5 bases, with 10 bases left between them. CDR1 and CDR2 (germline): DFQATT, SNEGSKA (reference sequence). The CDR3 DNA sequence: TGCAGTGCTAGACCCGGTGGTAACGAGCAGTACTTC. Protein: CSARPGGNEQYF.

The chain couples TRBV27 to TRBJ2-5; possibly TRBD2 for D (6 bases). Germline V gives CDR1 MNHEY, CDR2 SMNVEV (reference sequence). The CDR3 contains 16 residues. Trimming removed 0 bases at V and 3 bases at J, with 14 bases between. In nucleotides, the CDR3 is TGTGCCAGCAGTTTATCCTGGCAGGGAGGAAAAGAGACCCAGTACTTC. Encoded protein: CASSLSWQGGKETQYF.

In its sample, this clonotype was seen a few times. The chain couples TRBV18 to TRBJ2-7, with 11 bases aligning to TRBD1. Trimming at V came to 6 bases and at J to 0 bases, leaving 4 bases not matched to a gene. This CDR3 has 15 residues. Germline assignment: CDR1 KGHSH and CDR2 LQKENI. Written as DNA, the CDR3 is TGTGCCAGCTCGGACAGGGGGCTTAGCTCCTACGAGCAGTACTTC. Amino acid sequence: CASSDRGLSSYEQYF.

This chain connects TRBV5-1 to TRBJ2-7; possible D gene TRBD1, 6 bases. The CDR3 extends over 13 amino acids. CDR1 SGHRS and CDR2 YFSETQ come from the germline V gene. V was clipped by 4 bases and J by 2 bases, with 10 bases between them. The CDR3 spells CASSRTDTYEQYF. CDR3 in DNA: TGCGCCAGCAGCCGGACAGATACCTACGAGCAGTACTTC.

This chain connects TRBV7-2 to TRBJ2-1; 14 nucleotides match TRBD2. The length of the CDR3 is 17 residues. With 5 bases clipped from V and 5 bases from J, the junction kept 8 bases outside the gene matches. CDR1 and CDR2 from the germline V gene are SGHTA and FQGNSA. CDR3 region: CASSPRTSGRTNNEQFF. DNA for the CDR3: TGTGCCAGCAGCCCCCGGACTAGCGGGAGGACTAACAATGAGCAGTTCTTC.

The J gene is TRBJ2-2, the V gene TRBV24-1; 10 nucleotides agree with TRBD1. CDR1 KGHDR and CDR2 SFDVKD come from the germline V gene. The V gene end was trimmed by 2 bases and the J gene end by 5 bases; junction bases not matched to a gene: 4. The CDR3 consists of 16 residues. The CDR3 coding sequence is TGTGCCACCAGTGATTCGGACAGGGGGAGGACCGGGGAGCTGTTTTTT. Amino acid sequence: CATSDSDRGRTGELFF.

There are a few counts of this clonotype. The rearrangement uses TRBV7-9 and TRBJ2-5; 9 positions agree with TRBD1. After removal of 6 bases from V and 7 bases from J, the junction contained 15 bases not matched to a gene. Germline V lookup: CDR1 SEHNR, CDR2 FQNEAQ (reference sequence). The CDR3 runs 16 residues. CDR3 amino acids: CASSFDPGTGSGTQYF. The CDR3 coding sequence is TGTGCCAGCAGTTTTGACCCCGGGACAGGGTCGGGGACCCAGTACTTC.

In DNA, the CDR3 is TGTGCCAGCAGTTTACGACCCGGGGGAATCGCCGGGGAGCTGTTTTTT. The encoded protein is CASSLRPGGIAGELFF. The genes are TRBV12-3 or TRBV12-4 and TRBJ2-2; D is perhaps TRBD2 (6 bases). Trimming took 2 bases from V and 6 from J, leaving 16 bases between them. The CDR3 runs 16 residues.

This clonotype occurred a few times. This chain joins TRBV12-3 or TRBV12-4 and TRBJ2-1; 13 bases align to TRBD2. The J segment lost 10 bases and the V segment lost 5 bases, leaving 8 bases of the junction unmatched. There are 15 residues in the CDR3. The CDR3 loop reads CASSPGLAGRYEQFF. CDR3 coding DNA: TGTGCCAGCAGTCCGGGACTAGCGGGGCGCTACGAGCAGTTCTTC.

This clonotype has at least ten counts. The CDR3 spells CSATDRINYGYTF. The CDR3 nucleotides are TGCAGTGCAACGGACAGGATAAACTATGGCTACACCTTC. The chain recombines TRBV20-1 with TRBJ1-2; 7 positions match TRBD1. V lost 6 bases to trimming and J lost 2 bases; unmatched junction nucleotides: 6. Germline assignment: CDR1 DFQATT and CDR2 SNEGSKA (reference sequence). This CDR3 region has 13 residues.

Here the CDR3 reads CASSLKGAGGPVGYEQFF. As DNA, the CDR3 is TGTGCCAGCAGTTTAAAGGGAGCGGGAGGGCCTGTTGGGTATGAGCAGTTCTTC. The chain links TRBV27 to TRBJ2-1, with 10 nucleotides matching TRBD2. This CDR3 spans 18 amino acids. Germline CDR1 MNHEY, CDR2 SMNVEV (reference sequence). V trimming: 2 bases; J trimming: 8 bases; junction bases outside the gene matches: 15.

J is TRBJ1-1 and V is TRBV5-5; D remains unclear. Germline V gene lookup returns CDR1 SGHKS and CDR2 YYEKEE (reference sequence). The CDR3 totals 13 residues. The V end lost 2 bases, the J end lost 3 bases, and 8 bases lay between the germline ends. CDR3 in amino acids: CASSFDIDTEAFF. Here the CDR3 DNA reads TGTGCCAGCAGCTTTGACATAGACACTGAAGCTTTCTTT.

This clonotype came up a few times. The chain combines TRBV29-1 with TRBJ1-2; 7 bases align to TRBD1. Germline CDR1 and CDR2: SQVTM and ANQGSEA. The CDR3 covers 11 residues. Trimming at V came to 7 bases and at J to 6 bases, leaving 5 bases not matched to a gene. The CDR3 sequence: CSERTGHGYTF. For the CDR3, the DNA is TGCAGCGAAAGGACAGGTCATGGCTACACCTTC.

The chain uses TRBV6-6 and TRBJ2-7; D not resolved. CDR3 size: 13 residues. Germline CDR1 reads MNHNY; CDR2 reads SVGAGI (reference sequence). Trimming shortened V by 2 bases and J by 1 base, and 6 bases separated the two germline ends. CDR3 loop: CASSYELSYEQYF. The DNA of the CDR3 is TGTGCCAGCAGTTACGAGTTGTCCTACGAGCAGTACTTC.

V gene TRBV12-3 or TRBV12-4 combines with J gene TRBJ1-3; perhaps TRBD1 as D (5 bases). This CDR3 contains 16 residues. Trimming took off 5 bases at V and 0 bases at J, with 14 bases between the two ends. Here the CDR3 DNA reads TGTGCCAGCAGTCTATGGGACCGACGCTCTGGAAACACCATATATTTT. Its translation: CASSLWDRRSGNTIYF.

This clonotype was recorded many times. The chain recombines TRBV12-3 or TRBV12-4 with TRBJ1-2; 7 bases are a match to TRBD1. V trimming: 5 bases; J trimming: 2 bases; junction bases outside the gene matches: 2. There are 13 residues in the CDR3. The chain's CDR3 is CASSQGGNYGYTF. The CDR3 nucleotides read TGTGCCAGCAGTCAGGGGGGCAACTATGGCTACACCTTC.

V and J are TRBV12-3 or TRBV12-4 and TRBJ1-2; possibly TRBD1 for D (6 bases). The CDR3 contains 15 residues. V shed 6 bases and J shed 7 bases, with 21 bases lying between them. The CDR3 DNA follows: TGTGCCAGCAGCGGAGGGGGGACCCTGCGAGGTGGCTACACCTTC. It is translated as CASSGGGTLRGGYTF.

The chain recombines TRBV7-2 with TRBJ2-3; 7 bases align to TRBD2. The germline V gene encodes CDR1 SGHTA and CDR2 FQGNSA. The CDR3 is 16 amino acids. V shed 4 bases, J shed 6 bases, and the junction held 13 bases outside the gene matches. The CDR3 DNA follows: TGTGCCAGCAGCTCTCAGCGGGGACCCCGGAGGGATACGCAGTATTTT. Its protein product is CASSSQRGPRRDTQYF.

There are many counts of this clonotype. This chain joins TRBV28 and TRBJ1-1; the D gene is possibly TRBD1 (5 bases). This CDR3 contains 15 residues. Trimming left V 3 bases short and J 0 bases short, with 11 bases between. Germline values: CDR1 MDHEN, CDR2 SYDVKM. The CDR3 is CASSFSQAMNTEAFF. The CDR3 bases are TGTGCCAGCAGTTTTTCACAGGCGATGAACACTGAAGCTTTCTTT.

This clonotype was seen a few times. The CDR3 region has the DNA TGCAGTGCTCCCACAGGTTCCCTAAACCGCGCTGAAGCTTTCTTT. Translating gives CSAPTGSLNRAEAFF. This chain links TRBV20-1 with TRBJ1-1, with a tentative D call TRBD1 (5 bases). Trimming shortened V by 5 bases and J by 6 bases, and 22 bases separated the two germline ends. Looked up from germline, CDR1 is DFQATT and CDR2 is SNEGSKA (reference sequence). CDR3 length equals 15 residues.

This clonotype was observed a handful of times. One end of the junction fails to match germline, which may point to a read error. The rearrangement links TRBV18 to TRBJ1-4; TRBD1 is a possible D gene (6 bases). This CDR3 has 11 residues. Germline V lookup: CDR1 KGHSH, CDR2 LQKENI. The CDR3 region is CASSPGDKVHF. The CDR3 nucleotides are TGTGCCAGCTCACCGGGGGACAAGGTGCATTTT.

The CDR3: CASSSNQGVGELFF. CDR3 coding DNA: TGTGCCAGCAGTTCTAACCAGGGTGTCGGGGAGCTGTTTTTT. J is TRBJ2-2 and V is TRBV6-2 or TRBV6-3; D might be TRBD1 (5 bases). In germline, CDR1 is MNHEY, CDR2 SVGEGT. The CDR3 is made up of 14 amino acids. Trimming removed 4 bases at V and 7 bases at J, with 13 bases between.